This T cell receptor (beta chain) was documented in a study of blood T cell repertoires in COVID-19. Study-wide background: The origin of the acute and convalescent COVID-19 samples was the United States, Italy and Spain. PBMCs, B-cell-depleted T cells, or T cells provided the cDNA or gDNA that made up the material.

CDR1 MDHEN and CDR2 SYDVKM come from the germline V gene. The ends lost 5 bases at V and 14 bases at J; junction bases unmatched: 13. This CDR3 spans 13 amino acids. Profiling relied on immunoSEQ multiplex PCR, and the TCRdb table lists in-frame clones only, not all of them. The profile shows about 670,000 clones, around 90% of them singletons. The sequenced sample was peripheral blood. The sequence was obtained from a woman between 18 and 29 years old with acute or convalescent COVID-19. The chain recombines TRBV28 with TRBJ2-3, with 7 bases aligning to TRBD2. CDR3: CASSPTAGYMGYF. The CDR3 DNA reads TGTGCCAGCAGTCCAACAGCGGGGTACATGGGGTATTTT.